This is a list of T cell receptor beta chains from one sample in a study of shared clonotypes between healthy human individuals. Produced via immunoSEQ multiplex PCR; TCRdb's table is partial and in-frame only. This table has under 2,000,000 clones, about 95% appearing once. Sample: naive CD8+ T cells sorted from blood. The receptor set was obtained from a young man in good health. The CDR3 runs from the conserved cysteine through the conserved F or W. Each record gives: V gene, D gene, J gene, CDR3 DNA, CDR3 protein. A D gene is named only where the DNA matches it firmly.

TRBV10-2	TRBD1	TRBJ2-7	TGCGCCAGCAAGACAGGGGGGATCTACGAGCAGTACTTC	CASKTGGIYEQYF
TRBV6-5	TRBD1	TRBJ2-7	TGTGCCAGCAGTTGGGGACAGGGGGCTTCCTCCTACGAGCAGTACTTC	CASSWGQGASSYEQYF
TRBV7-6	NA	TRBJ2-1	TGTGCCAGCAGCCATGAGGACACTGAGCAGTTCTTC	CASSHEDTEQFF
TRBV6-5	NA	TRBJ2-2	TGTGCCAGCAGTTACTCGGGCCACACCGGGGAGCTGTTTTTT	CASSYSGHTGELFF
TRBV5-1	TRBD1	TRBJ1-1	TGCGCCAGCAGCTTTAAGGGTAGGGACAGCCCAGCGGGGAAGGTGAACACTGAAGCTTTCTTT	CASSFKGRDSPAGKVNTEAFF
TRBV9	TRBD1	TRBJ1-2	TGTGCCAGCAGCGGCGATCAACTCGGGACAGGGGGCTATGGCTACACCTTC	CASSGDQLGTGGYGYTF
TRBV30	NA	TRBJ1-4	TGTGCCTGGGCCGATGAAAAACTGTTTTTT	CAWADEKLFF
TRBV5-8	NA	TRBJ1-6	TGTGCCAGCAGCCCCCAGGGAGCGAGTAATTCACCCCTCCACTTT	CASSPQGASNSPLHF
TRBV29-1	NA	TRBJ1-1	TGCAGCGTTGATCTAAGCCGGGACATGAACACTGAAGCTTTCTTT	CSVDLSRDMNTEAFF
TRBV7-9	TRBD1	TRBJ1-2	TGTGCCAGCAGCTTAGGTGGACAGGGGTATGGCTACACCTTC	CASSLGGQGYGYTF
TRBV4-3	TRBD2	TRBJ2-1	TGCGCCAGCAGCCAAGTGGTTTCGGGGGAGGGCCTGTACAATGAGCAGTTCTTC	CASSQVVSGEGLYNEQFF
TRBV6-1	NA	TRBJ2-7	TGTGCCAGCAGTGAGGCACAGAACTCCTACGAGCAGTACTTC	CASSEAQNSYEQYF
TRBV29-1	NA	TRBJ1-1	TGCAGCGTCCCCGCCCTTACTGAAGCTTTCTTT	CSVPALTEAFF
TRBV13	NA	TRBJ2-3	TGTGCCAGCAGCTTAGGACCCCGCACAGATACGCAGTATTTT	CASSLGPRTDTQYF
TRBV5-1	NA	TRBJ2-7	TGCGCCAGCAGCTTGGACACTACTACCTACGAGCAGTACTTC	CASSLDTTTYEQYF
TRBV30	TRBD1	TRBJ2-7	TGTGCCTGGAGTAGGGGACAGGGGGGCTACGAGCAGTACTTC	CAWSRGQGGYEQYF
TRBV7-2	TRBD2	TRBJ2-5	TGTGCCAGCAGCCCAGACGGGGGGGAGGAGACCCAGTACTTC	CASSPDGGEETQYF
TRBV6-6	NA	TRBJ2-1	TGTGCCAGCAGTAGAGGACAGTCTGAGCAGTTCTTC	CASSRGQSEQFF
TRBV2	TRBD2	TRBJ2-7	TGTGCCAGCAGTGAAGCGGGACTAGCGGGGAGCTTC	CASSEAGLAGSF
TRBV5-6	NA	TRBJ2-7	TGTGCCAGCAGCTCGCAGCTTCAGGAGCAGTACTTC	CASSSQLQEQYF
TRBV7-9	TRBD2	TRBJ2-7	TGTGCCAGCAGCGGAACAGGACTAGCCCCTATTTCCTACGAGCAGTACTTC	CASSGTGLAPISYEQYF
TRBV2	NA	TRBJ1-5	TGTGCCAGCAGTAGGAGCCCGGCCGGTAGCAATCAGCCCCAGCATTTT	CASSRSPAGSNQPQHF
TRBV30	NA	TRBJ2-7	TGTGCCTGGAGCGCCGCCGCTGGTTTGATCTACGAGCAGTACTTC	CAWSAAAGLIYEQYF